This TCR beta chain is from a study of Ad26.COV2.S vaccination and SARS-CoV-2 variants. The data were produced by immunoSEQ multiplex PCR, yet TCRdb's version contains in-frame clones alone and is incomplete. In the table there are under 500,000 clones, about 90% of which are singletons. Turning to this clone: The antigen is not known.

Study-level points and caveats: Responses of spike-specific T cells (both CD8+ and CD4+) reportedly showed substantial breadth after vaccination. Assessments of TCR breadth and depth may have underestimated the total T cell responses. People who got the vaccine had more spike-specific TCR breadth than people who got placebo.

V was cut by 2 bases and J by 7 bases, with 14 bases left in between. Germline CDR1 and CDR2: MNHEY and SVGEGT. The CDR3 is made up of 15 amino acids. The treatment was: around 19 received Ad26.COV2.S at low or high dose, single or two shots; five or six received placebo; per-sample allocation not given. On day 63 after the first injection, vaccine and placebo recipients gave samples. Boston hosted the donor, who was an adult aged 18-55 years. The sequence was obtained from a person between 18 and 65 years old who received the Ad26.COV2.S COVID-19 vaccine or a placebo. The chain has TRBV6-2 or TRBV6-3 and TRBJ2-2; D is possibly TRBD1 (6 bases). Here the sequenced sample was peripheral blood, taken in a trial of Ad26.COV2.S vaccine versus placebo. CDR3 sequence: CASSYASRGSGELFF. The CDR3 DNA reads TGTGCCAGCAGTTACGCTTCCAGGGGTAGCGGGGAGCTGTTTTTT.